The 31 T cell receptor beta chains below come from one sample, sequenced in a study of cytomegalovirus exposure and HLA in healthy donors. The PCR had 60 Vbeta and 13 Jbeta primers. Using immunoSEQ multiplex PCR, the repertoire was profiled, and TCRdb retains in-frame clones only, with some absent. The sample has 180,000 or so clones, 75% to 90% seen once. The sequencing sample was made of PBMCs. The receptors originated from a man between 18 and 29 years old in good health and CMV-seropositive.

The chain combines TRBV4-1 with TRBJ2-2; D possibly corresponds to TRBD1 (5 bases). The germline V and J ends were trimmed by 3 bases and 1 base, with 12 bases remaining between them. The CDR3 runs 16 residues. The germline CDR1 and CDR2 sequences are MGHRA and YSYEKL. CDR3: CASSHPTEKNTGELFF. DNA of the CDR3: TGCGCCAGCAGCCATCCGACAGAGAAGAACACCGGGGAGCTGTTTTTT.

The chain uses TRBV2 and TRBJ2-4; 12 bases are shared with TRBD1. CDR3 length equals 19 residues. V shed 6 bases and J 1 base; nucleotides not matched to a gene: 13. Germline V gene sequence: CDR1 SNHLY, CDR2 FYNNEI. CDR3 nucleotide sequence: TGTGCCAGCAGGGTTCCCGGGACAGGGGGCTCTCTGGCCAAAAACATTCAGTACTTC. Translation gives CASRVPGTGGSLAKNIQYF.

CDR3 coding DNA: TGTGCCAGTAGTACCAACCTAGGAAAGAGCTCCTATAATTCACCCCTCCACTTT. It translates to CASSTNLGKSSYNSPLHF. The rearrangement links TRBV19 to TRBJ1-6; D is unclear. V was clipped by 4 bases and J by 0 bases, with 16 bases between them. CDR3 length: 18 amino acids. Per the germline V gene, CDR1 is LNHDA and CDR2 is SQIVND (reference sequence).

V and J are TRBV4-1 and TRBJ2-5; D might be TRBD2 (6 bases). CDR1 is MGHRA and CDR2 is YSYEKL in the germline V gene. This CDR3 has 16 residues. Trimming took 1 base from V and 4 from J, leaving 16 bases between them. The CDR3, as DNA: TGCGCCAGCAGCCAAGTGTTTGCGGGGAGCTTAGAGACCCAGTACTTC. Amino acids: CASSQVFAGSLETQYF.

The rearrangement links TRBV11-3 to TRBJ2-7, with D possibly matching TRBD2 (6 bases). Germline assignment: CDR1 SGHNT and CDR2 YENEEA. The CDR3 totals 13 residues. Trimming left V 5 bases short and J 7 bases short, with 15 bases between. In nucleotides, the CDR3 is TGTGCCAGCAGCGCAAGTCCGGGACTGGAGCAGTACTTC. Its translation is CASSASPGLEQYF.

The chain combines TRBV20-1 with TRBJ1-2; D not certain. Germline-derived CDR1 and CDR2 are DFQATT and SNEGSKA (reference sequence). Trimming stripped 4 bases from V and 8 bases from J, with 5 bases between. The CDR3 covers 9 residues. The CDR3 loop is CSATRGYTF. In nucleotides, the CDR3 is TGCAGTGCTACCAGGGGCTACACCTTC.

The chain is built from TRBV5-1 and TRBJ2-7, with D possibly being TRBD1 (6 bases). V was trimmed by 8 bases and J by 1 base, leaving 19 bases between them. The CDR3 sequence is 15 residues long. Germline V gene lookup returns CDR1 SGHRS and CDR2 YFSETQ. The CDR3 reads CASSPRAGDSYEQYF. DNA of the CDR3: TGCGCCAGTTCTCCACGGGCAGGGGATTCCTACGAGCAGTACTTC.

The chain recombines TRBV30 with TRBJ1-2, with D uncertain. Germline loops: CDR1 GTSNPN, CDR2 SVGIG (reference sequence). This CDR3 is 13 amino acids long. V gave up 0 bases and J gave up 7 bases, with 12 bases separating them. CDR3 amino acids: CAWSVRRSTGYTF. The DNA for the CDR3 is TGTGCCTGGAGTGTACGGCGGAGCACTGGCTACACCTTC.

This clone was seen only once. This chain links TRBV18 with TRBJ2-7; 8 bases are a match to TRBD1. This CDR3 region has 14 residues. Germline V CDR1 and CDR2: KGHSH, LQKENI. Trimming at V came to 3 bases and at J to 5 bases, leaving 6 bases not matched to a gene. This CDR3 reads CASSPLQGANEQYF. CDR3 nucleotide sequence: TGTGCCAGCTCACCTTTGCAGGGGGCCAACGAGCAGTACTTC.

The chain has TRBV11-2 and TRBJ1-2, with TRBD1 matching 12 bases. V shed 6 bases, J shed 7 bases, and the junction held 9 bases outside the gene matches. Germline V CDR1 and CDR2: SGHAT, FQNNGV. The CDR3 spans 15 residues. The CDR3: CASRNPGQGAFGYTF. CDR3 coding DNA: TGTGCCAGCAGGAATCCGGGACAGGGGGCGTTTGGCTACACCTTC. Using reference TRBV11-2 and TRBJ1-2 for the parts outside the CDR3, the full variable domain is EAGVAQSPRYKIIEKRQSVAFWCNPISGHATLYWYQQILGQGPKLLIQFQNNGVVDDSQLPKDRFSAERLKGVDSTLKIQPAKLEDSAVYLCASRNPGQGAFGYTFGSGTRLTVV.

Remarks on this clone: Other DNA sequences in the sample encode the same CDR3. This chain connects TRBV7-3 to TRBJ2-5; 8 bases are shared with TRBD1. V was clipped by 5 bases and J by 4 bases; unmatched bases: 3. The CDR3 extends over 13 amino acids. Germline V gene lookup returns CDR1 SGHTA and CDR2 FQGTGA. CDR3 DNA sequence: TGTGCCAGCAGCCGAGGACAGGGAGAGACCCAGTACTTC. Translating it yields CASSRGQGETQYF.

This clone was seen once. V is TRBV5-1 and J is TRBJ2-7, with 9 bases identical to TRBD1. Germline-derived CDR1 and CDR2 are SGHRS and YFSETQ. This CDR3 is 17 amino acids long. Trimming cost V 3 bases and J 2 bases; bases outside gene matches: 12. Here the CDR3 DNA reads TGCGCCAGCAGCTCTACAGGGGGCGGTTTGGGAGCCTACGAGCAGTACTTC. Amino acids: CASSSTGGGLGAYEQYF.

The chain uses TRBV27 and TRBJ1-2; 11 bases match TRBD1. Germline V gene sequence: CDR1 MNHEY, CDR2 SMNVEV (reference sequence). V lost 3 bases, J lost 0 bases, and 3 bases stayed unmatched. CDR3 length: 16 residues. CDR3 in amino acids: CASSFLGQGANYGYTF. CDR3 DNA sequence: TGTGCCAGCAGTTTTTTGGGACAGGGGGCTAACTATGGCTACACCTTC.

This rearrangement joins TRBV6-1 to TRBJ2-3; 11 bases align to TRBD2. This CDR3 has 15 residues. From germline, CDR1 is MNHNS and CDR2 SASEGT. The J segment lost 1 base and the V segment lost 6 bases, leaving 3 bases of the junction unmatched. In DNA form, the CDR3 reads TGTGCCAGCAGGGCGGGACTAGCGGGCACAGATACGCAGTATTTT. It specifies CASRAGLAGTDTQYF.

The J gene is TRBJ2-5, the V gene TRBV21-1; the tabulated D call, TRBD1, remains unverified against the DNA. TRBV21-1 is termed a pseudogene. CDR3 size: 16 residues. CDR3 DNA: TGTGCCAGCAGCAGGATGGGGACAGGGTTCGTGGAGACCCAGTACTTC. Translation: CASSRMGTGFVETQYF.

With regard to this clone: A read error may produce the germline difference seen at one junction end. The chain's CDR3 is CSSSWGWSPLHF. The CDR3 DNA reads TGTTCCAGCAGCTGGGGCTGGTCACCCCTCCACTTT. This chain connects TRBV7-9 to TRBJ1-6; possible D gene TRBD1, 5 bases. From germline, CDR1 is SEHNR and CDR2 FQNEAQ (reference sequence). This CDR3 has 12 residues.

This chain links TRBV4-3 with TRBJ2-3; D is unclear. The CDR3 is 14 amino acids. The germline V and J ends were trimmed by 4 bases and 2 bases, with 10 bases remaining between them. The germline gives CDR1 LGHNA, CDR2 YSLEER. The CDR3 region is CASSPGRYTDTQYF. CDR3 in DNA: TGCGCCAGCAGCCCAGGTAGATACACAGATACGCAGTATTTT.

The rearrangement joins TRBV2 to TRBJ2-7; maybe TRBD1 (5 bases). V gave up 3 bases and J gave up 2 bases, with 5 bases separating them. The CDR3 extends over 12 amino acids. CDR1 is SNHLY, CDR2 FYNNEI, per germline. CDR3 amino acids: CASSDRAYEQYF. The DNA for the CDR3 is TGTGCCAGCAGTGACAGGGCCTACGAGCAGTACTTC.

This sequence joins TRBV4-1 and TRBJ2-4; 9 positions agree with TRBD1. CDR3 size: 15 residues. Germline lookup yields CDR1 MGHRA and CDR2 YSYEKL. V lost 4 bases and J lost 6; bases outside the gene matches: 7. CDR3 region: CASSLSRQGVNIQYF. The CDR3 coding sequence is TGCGCCAGCAGCCTTAGCAGACAGGGGGTAAACATTCAGTACTTC.

The chain carries TRBV11-2 and TRBJ2-2; D might be TRBD1 (6 bases). Germline loops: CDR1 SGHAT, CDR2 FQNNGV. V lost 3 bases and J lost 2, with 10 bases in between. This CDR3 is built from 15 residues. The CDR3: CASSFDRTNTGELFF. The CDR3, as DNA: TGTGCCAGCAGCTTCGACAGGACAAACACCGGGGAGCTGTTTTTT.

This clone was seen only once. The chain joins TRBV4-3 to TRBJ2-1; possibly TRBD2 for D (7 bases). The CDR3 is made up of 16 amino acids. Germline CDR1 LGHNA, CDR2 YSLEER. V lost 5 bases and J 9 bases, leaving 23 bases between the germline ends. The DNA for the CDR3 is TGCGCCAGCAGCACGTGGGCGGGGGCCTCGGGGAGTGAGCAGTTCTTC. It is translated as CASSTWAGASGSEQFF.

This clone was seen a handful of times. This chain uses TRBV5-1 with TRBJ1-1, with D perhaps matching TRBD1 (5 bases). This CDR3 is 15 amino acids long. Germline loops: CDR1 SGHRS, CDR2 YFSETQ. V was pared by 1 base and J by 2 bases, with 12 bases between. The CDR3 nucleotides read TGCGCCAGCAGCTTGTGGGGGGACGTTAACACTGAAGCTTTCTTT. Protein product: CASSLWGDVNTEAFF.

This clone appeared a few times. This chain joins TRBV30 and TRBJ1-1; 7 nucleotides match TRBD1. V shed 0 bases and J 6 bases; nucleotides not matched to a gene: 13. CDR1 and CDR2 from the germline V gene are GTSNPN and SVGIG (reference sequence). CDR3 length: 16 residues. The CDR3 nucleotides are TGTGCCTGGAGTGTATGGGGGACAGTAGGTTCCTCTGAAGCTTTCTTT. It translates to CAWSVWGTVGSSEAFF.

The rearrangement joins TRBV25-1 to TRBJ2-7, with D possibly TRBD1 on 6 matching bases. The CDR3 runs to 15 residues. V gave up 3 bases and J gave up 5 bases, with 17 bases separating them. CDR1 and CDR2 (germline): MGHDK, SYGVNS. The CDR3 loop is CASSDFRGRGHEQYF. The CDR3 DNA reads TGTGCCAGCAGTGACTTCAGGGGACGTGGCCACGAGCAGTACTTC.

The chain carries TRBV29-1 and TRBJ1-2; TRBD1 is a possible D gene (5 bases). The CDR3 loop spans 15 amino acids. The V end was cut by 0 bases, the J end by 0 bases, with 11 bases between. In germline, CDR1 is SQVTM, CDR2 ANQGSEA. The CDR3 is CSVEDGTGSNYGYTF. The CDR3 nucleotides read TGCAGCGTTGAAGATGGGACTGGATCTAACTATGGCTACACCTTC.

The chain is built from TRBV7-8 and TRBJ1-1, with a tentative D call TRBD1 (6 bases). Trimming stripped 7 bases from V and 7 bases from J, with 22 bases between. CDR1 SGHVS and CDR2 FQNEAQ come from the germline V gene. The CDR3 has 15 residues. Here the CDR3 DNA reads TGTGCCAGCATCCCCCTGAACAGGGTAGTTGGTGAAGCTTTCTTT. The encoded protein is CASIPLNRVVGEAFF.

This sequence joins TRBV5-6 and TRBJ2-7; D remains unclear. CDR1 and CDR2 (germline): SGHDT, YYEEEE. The germline V and J ends were trimmed by 3 bases and 2 bases, with 15 bases remaining between them. CDR3 length equals 15 residues. The chain's CDR3 is CASSYQTGLPYEQYF. The CDR3 nucleotides are TGTGCCAGCAGCTATCAGACGGGTTTGCCCTACGAGCAGTACTTC.

This sequence joins TRBV5-1 and TRBJ2-5; tentatively, D is TRBD1 (6 bases). Deletions cut 6 bases from V and 4 bases from J, with 16 bases between. This CDR3 has 14 amino acids. Per germline, CDR1 SGHRS and CDR2 YFSETQ. For the CDR3, the DNA is TGCGCCAGCAACAGCAGGGGTTGGGGAGAGACCCAGTACTTC. Protein sequence: CASNSRGWGETQYF. Drawing the rest from reference TRBV5-1 and TRBJ2-5, the complete variable domain is KAGVTQTPRYLIKTRGQQVTLSCSPISGHRSVSWYQQTPGQGLQFLFEYFSETQRNKGNFPGRFSGRQFSNSRSEMNVSTLELGDSALYLCASNSRGWGETQYFGPGTRLLVL.

V gene TRBV7-2 combines with J gene TRBJ1-1, with D perhaps matching TRBD1 (6 bases). The ends were cut back, 5 bases at V and 8 bases at J, with 21 bases in the middle. CDR1 and CDR2 from the germline V gene are SGHTA and FQGNSA. The CDR3 is 15 amino acids. The CDR3 sequence is CASSDWGPRGGEAFF. CDR3 sequence (DNA): TGTGCCAGCAGCGATTGGGGTCCAAGGGGGGGCGAAGCTTTCTTT. Based on the CDR3 plus reference TRBV7-2 and TRBJ1-1, the full variable domain is GAGVSQSPSNKVTEKGKDVELRCDPISGHTALYWYRQSLGQGLEFLIYFQGNSAPDKSGLPSDRFSAERTGGSVSTLTIQRTQQEDSAVYLCASSDWGPRGGEAFFGQGTRLTVV.

V is TRBV19 and J is TRBJ1-5; TRBD1 matches at 9 bases. Germline V gene sequence: CDR1 LNHDA, CDR2 SQIVND (reference sequence). The CDR3 totals 13 residues. V shed 3 bases, J shed 10 bases, and the junction held 4 bases outside the gene matches. Written as DNA, the CDR3 is TGTGCCAGTAGTATGGGGACAGGGTTACCCCAGCATTTT. It encodes CASSMGTGLPQHF. Full variable domain (outside the CDR3, taken from reference TRBV19 and TRBJ1-5): DGGITQSPKYLFRKEGQNVTLSCEQNLNHDAMYWYRQDPGQGLRLIYYSQIVNDFQKGDIAEGYSVSREKKESFPLTVTSAQKNPTAFYLCASSMGTGLPQHFGDGTRLSIL.

V usage is TRBV7-2 and J usage is TRBJ2-1; weak D call: TRBD1 (7 bases). Germline CDR1 and CDR2: SGHTA and FQGNSA. This CDR3 has 16 residues. Trimming cost V 1 base and J 4 bases, with 14 bases left between them. The CDR3 loop is CASSLVAAGGYNEQFF. The CDR3, as DNA: TGTGCCAGCAGCTTAGTTGCGGCAGGGGGGTACAATGAGCAGTTCTTC.